This T cell receptor beta chain was sequenced in a study of cytomegalovirus exposure and HLA in healthy donors. Study background: Some 80 million unique TCRs from HLA-typed donors were held in an early data release. Points from the study as a whole: Among the CMV-associated chains, a few were confirmed in vitro as specific for CMV antigens. Reports showed the classifier diagnosing cytomegalovirus status with high specificity and sensitivity.

Between the trimmed V and J ends, which lost 5 bases and 3 bases, there was a span of 18 bases. The CDR3 is made up of 17 amino acids. Germline V gene lookup returns CDR1 SGHRS and CDR2 YFSETQ. The PCR used 60 Vbeta and 13 Jbeta primers. Measured with immunoSEQ multiplex PCR; TCRdb has only the in-frame clones, and not every one. The data hold approximately 52,000 clones, with about three quarters observed a single time. In nominal health when sampled, donors likely had unrecorded immune exposures nonetheless. For this clone: No antigen is known for it.

The rearrangement uses TRBV5-1 and TRBJ1-6, with a tentative D call TRBD1 (5 bases). Sequences were obtained from PBMCs. This clonotype was sampled from a female donor in good health and CMV-seronegative. The CDR3 sequence: CASSPSGGDLYNSPLHF. Written as DNA, the CDR3 is TGCGCCAGCAGTCCAAGCGGCGGGGACCTCTATAATTCACCCCTCCACTTT.